A single sample gave rise to the 29 T cell receptor beta chains below, sequenced in a study of T cells in Graves' hyperthyroidism and ophthalmopathy. RNA transcripts gave rise to amplified TCR beta CDR3 regions. The HTBI primer set was used in a first-round RT-PCR of the TCR CDR3. TCRdb re-analysed the multiplex PCR reads in MiXCR, keeping a single row per CDR3 protein. The sample consists of about 350,000 distinct CDR3 sequences, about 15% of them appearing once. Sequencing was performed on blood. These receptors all come from a woman aged 25 to 45 with Graves' hyperthyroidism.

This clonotype was seen repeatedly, ten times or more. This chain joins TRBV3-1 and TRBJ2-7; D is ambiguous. V was cut by 6 bases and J by 1 base, with 13 bases left in between. This CDR3 is 14 amino acids long. Germline CDR1 reads LGHDT; CDR2 reads YNNKEL (reference sequence). This chain's CDR3 is CASSISERSYEQYF. The CDR3 DNA sequence: TGTGCCAGCAGTATATCGGAGAGGTCCTACGAGCAGTACTTC.

V and J are TRBV19 and TRBJ1-1, with a possible D match to TRBD1 (5 bases). This CDR3 is built from 13 residues. The germline V gene encodes CDR1 LNHDA and CDR2 SQIVND (reference sequence). Deletions cut 3 bases from V and 6 bases from J, with 11 bases between. The CDR3 DNA reads TGTGCCAGTAGTATGGGAGGGGATCCTGAAGCTTTCTTT. It yields the protein CASSMGGDPEAFF.

The chain recombines TRBV29-1 with TRBJ2-1; D is unresolved. The CDR3 is 13 amino acids. The germline gives CDR1 SQVTM, CDR2 ANQGSEA. V was trimmed by 7 bases and J by 0 bases, leaving 10 bases between them. In DNA form, the CDR3 reads TGCAGCGGGTCCAGTATCTCCTACAATGAGCAGTTCTTC. Its protein is CSGSSISYNEQFF.

This clonotype was seen many times. The gene calls are TRBV28 and TRBJ1-2; D ambiguous. Trimming pared 2 bases from V and 8 bases from J, leaving 12 bases between. This CDR3 is 13 amino acids long. CDR1 is MDHEN and CDR2 is SYDVKM in the germline V gene. The CDR3 DNA reads as TGTGCCAGCAGTTTAGGGAGGCGACGGGGCTACACCTTC. As protein: CASSLGRRRGYTF.

This clonotype showed up many times. V and J are TRBV6-1 and TRBJ2-2, with a tentative D call TRBD2 (5 bases). Trimming removed 10 bases from V and 4 bases from J, with 13 bases in between. This CDR3 has 13 residues. CDR1 and CDR2 from the germline V gene are MNHNS and SASEGT. DNA for the CDR3: TGTGCCACCGGCGGAGGAGCCACCGGGGAGCTGTTTTTT. It is translated as CATGGGATGELFF.

The chain employs TRBV11-2 and TRBJ2-7, with a weak D call TRBD1 (5 bases). In germline, CDR1 is SGHAT, CDR2 FQNNGV. V lost 4 bases and J 4 bases, leaving 20 bases between the germline ends. The CDR3 has 16 residues. The CDR3 here is CASSSFSKGPHYEQYF. The CDR3 DNA is TGTGCCAGCAGCTCCTTTTCGAAGGGGCCCCATTACGAGCAGTACTTC. Together with reference TRBV11-2 and TRBJ2-7, the CDR3 gives the full variable domain: EAGVAQSPRYKIIEKRQSVAFWCNPISGHATLYWYQQILGQGPKLLIQFQNNGVVDDSQLPKDRFSAERLKGVDSTLKIQPAKLEDSAVYLCASSSFSKGPHYEQYFGPGTRLTVT.

The chain uses TRBV27 and TRBJ2-2; TRBD2 matches at 7 bases. V shed 2 bases, J shed 7 bases, and the junction held 7 bases outside the gene matches. This CDR3 has 15 amino acids. The germline gives CDR1 MNHEY, CDR2 SMNVEV (reference sequence). The CDR3 DNA sequence: TGTGCCAGCAGTTTAATCCCAGGGACTATCGGGGAGCTGTTTTTT. Encoded protein: CASSLIPGTIGELFF.

This clonotype was seen at least ten times. The junction does not match germline at one end; this may be a read error. V usage is TRBV2 and J usage is TRBJ2-7; 7 bases are shared with TRBD1. Per germline, CDR1 SNHLY and CDR2 FYNNEI. There are 14 residues in the CDR3. In nucleotides, the CDR3 is TGTGCCAGCAGTGTCGGACAGGAGCGCTACGGGCAGTACTTC. Protein product: CASSVGQERYGQYF.

This clonotype was observed at least ten times. This rearrangement joins TRBV2 to TRBJ1-1; D gene unclear. Germline CDR1 reads SNHLY; CDR2 reads FYNNEI. Deletions cut 7 bases from V and 4 bases from J, with 10 bases between. The CDR3 extends over 12 amino acids. CDR3 nucleotide sequence: TGTGCCAGCAACGGGGAAAGCACTGAAGCTTTCTTT. Its translation: CASNGESTEAFF.

This clonotype has at least ten counts. This rearrangement joins TRBV28 to TRBJ2-7; D remains unclear. The ends were cut back, 3 bases at V and 2 bases at J, with 14 bases in the middle. Germline V gene sequence: CDR1 MDHEN, CDR2 SYDVKM. The length of the CDR3 is 15 residues. In DNA, the CDR3 is TGTGCCAGCAGTTTCCGATCGTTAGTAGCCTACGAGCAGTACTTC. Amino acid sequence: CASSFRSLVAYEQYF.

This clonotype has at least ten counts. The rearrangement joins TRBV11-2 to TRBJ2-1; 8 nucleotides match TRBD1. This CDR3 has 19 amino acids. V was pared by 1 base and J by 8 bases, with 19 bases of the junction left unmatched. Per germline, CDR1 SGHAT and CDR2 FQNNGV. The CDR3, as DNA: TGTGCCAGCAGCTTAGCTGCGAGGGGAGGACAGGGTGGTTTAGATGAGCAGTTCTTC. Protein: CASSLAARGGQGGLDEQFF.

This clonotype was recorded at least ten times. V and J are TRBV27 and TRBJ2-2; the D is unclear. This CDR3 is 14 amino acids long. The germline V and J ends were trimmed by 5 bases and 5 bases, with 12 bases remaining between them. Germline V lookup: CDR1 MNHEY, CDR2 SMNVEV (reference sequence). The CDR3 nucleotides are TGTGCCAGCAGTCCACTTTTCAGAACCGGGGAGCTGTTTTTT. Its protein is CASSPLFRTGELFF.

The table lists this clonotype with many counts. The chain combines TRBV20-1 with TRBJ2-5; 7 nucleotides agree with TRBD2. The CDR3 runs to 18 residues. Losses at the gene ends were 3 bases for V and 5 bases for J; bases not matched to a gene: 21. Germline CDR1 DFQATT, CDR2 SNEGSKA (reference sequence). CDR3: CSASLAIVPGREGETQYF. The DNA of the CDR3 is TGCAGTGCTAGTCTGGCTATTGTTCCCGGCAGGGAGGGGGAGACCCAGTACTTC.

This clonotype was counted at least ten times. This chain links TRBV10-3 with TRBJ2-7; 7 nucleotides match TRBD2. V shed 8 bases, J shed 1 base, and the junction held 5 bases outside the gene matches. CDR3 size: 13 residues. Germline CDR1 is ENHRY and CDR2 is SYGVKD. CDR3 DNA: TGTGCCATCGGTCCTAGCGGATCCTACGAGCAGTACTTC. The encoded protein is CAIGPSGSYEQYF.

This clonotype was detected a few times. The chain recombines TRBV29-1 with TRBJ1-6; TRBD1 might be the D (6 bases). V was pared by 4 bases and J by 7 bases, with 11 bases between. Germline lookup yields CDR1 SQVTM and CDR2 ANQGSEA. The CDR3 sequence is 13 residues long. The CDR3 nucleotides read TGCAGCGTTGCAGGACAGTCAAATTCACCCCTCCACTTT. It translates to CSVAGQSNSPLHF.

This clonotype was seen repeatedly, ten times or more. J is TRBJ2-3 and V is TRBV28, with 7 bases matching TRBD1. The J segment lost 2 bases and the V segment lost 4 bases, leaving 9 bases of the junction unmatched. The CDR3 contains 16 residues. Germline V lookup: CDR1 MDHEN, CDR2 SYDVKM. The CDR3 sequence: CASSSSRRGPTDTQYF. CDR3 nucleotide sequence: TGTGCCAGCAGTTCAAGCCGAAGGGGGCCCACAGATACGCAGTATTTT.

This clonotype was seen many times. The rearrangement links TRBV6-1 to TRBJ2-2; TRBD1 aligns across 10 bases. The germline CDR1 and CDR2 sequences are MNHNS and SASEGT. The CDR3 is made up of 16 amino acids. Losses at the gene ends were 6 bases for V and 6 bases for J; bases not matched to a gene: 10. The CDR3 sequence: CASRKRGDRGAGELFF. Here the CDR3 DNA reads TGTGCCAGCAGAAAAAGGGGGGACAGGGGCGCCGGGGAGCTGTTTTTT.

V gene TRBV6-1 combines with J gene TRBJ2-3; possible D gene TRBD1, 6 bases. Trimming took 5 bases from V and 0 from J, leaving 18 bases between them. The CDR3 has 17 amino acids. Germline-derived CDR1 and CDR2 are MNHNS and SASEGT. The CDR3 DNA follows: TGTGCCAGCAGTCTGGACAGCGGAGCTAGGAGCACAGATACGCAGTATTTT. Its protein is CASSLDSGARSTDTQYF.

This clonotype was observed at least ten times. The chain recombines TRBV7-2 with TRBJ1-1, with a weak D call TRBD1 (5 bases). The CDR3 runs 16 residues. The germline V gene encodes CDR1 SGHTA and CDR2 FQGNSA. Trimming removed 5 bases from V and 8 bases from J, with 24 bases in between. CDR3 amino acids: CASSGRGWGHRPEAFF. The CDR3 DNA reads as TGTGCCAGCAGCGGTCGGGGCTGGGGTCATAGGCCCGAAGCTTTCTTT.

This clonotype came up many times. The chain uses TRBV12-3 or TRBV12-4 and TRBJ2-1; unclear D gene. Trimming removed 6 bases from V and 0 bases from J, with 12 bases in between. CDR3 size: 15 residues. The CDR3 spells CASRPASSSYNEQFF. CDR3 nucleotide sequence: TGTGCCAGCAGACCAGCATCGAGCTCCTACAATGAGCAGTTCTTC.

This clonotype appeared many times. This chain links TRBV6-1 with TRBJ2-3; TRBD2 matches at 10 bases. Germline trimming cut 5 bases from V and 5 bases from J; bases unmatched to any gene: 10. There are 16 residues in the CDR3. CDR1 and CDR2 (germline): MNHNS, SASEGT. CDR3: CASSIPAGGVGDTQYF. The CDR3 bases are TGTGCCAGCAGTATCCCAGCGGGAGGGGTAGGAGATACGCAGTATTTT.

The table lists this clonotype with many counts. The chain couples TRBV6-1 to TRBJ2-2; D is possibly TRBD2 (6 bases). Germline V gene sequence: CDR1 MNHNS, CDR2 SASEGT. The V and J ends lost 6 bases and 7 bases respectively, with 12 bases between them. The CDR3 loop spans 13 amino acids. CDR3 residues: CASRKEGNGELFF. The CDR3 coding sequence is TGTGCCAGCAGGAAGGAGGGCAACGGGGAGCTGTTTTTT.

This clonotype was detected many times. V gene TRBV29-1 combines with J gene TRBJ1-2, with 9 bases identical to TRBD1. Germline CDR1 is SQVTM and CDR2 is ANQGSEA. The V gene end was trimmed by 4 bases and the J gene end by 4 bases; junction bases not matched to a gene: 4. The CDR3 has 13 amino acids. Here the CDR3 reads CSVVGDRVYGYTF. CDR3 DNA: TGCAGCGTTGTAGGGGACAGGGTCTATGGCTACACCTTC. Using reference TRBV29-1 and TRBJ1-2 for the parts outside the CDR3, the full variable domain is SAVISQKPSRDICQRGTSLTIQCQVDSQVTMMFWYRQQPGQSLTLIATANQGSEATYESGFVIDKFPISRPNLTFSTLTVSNMSPEDSSIYLCSVVGDRVYGYTFGSGTRLTVV.

This clonotype was seen only a few times. Germline and junction disagree at one end, which may indicate a read error. The chain joins TRBV2 to TRBJ1-5; a weak D match, TRBD1 (5 bases). The CDR3 sequence is 14 residues long. Germline V gene lookup returns CDR1 SNHLY and CDR2 FYNNEI. The CDR3 nucleotides are TGTGCCACCGCGGGGGGTCCGAGCAGTCAGCCCCAGCATTTT. Translated, it gives CATAGGPSSQPQHF. The whole variable domain, remainder taken from reference TRBV2 and TRBJ1-5, is EPEVTQTPSHQVTQMGQEVILRCVPISNHLYFYWYRQILGQKVEFLVSFYNNEISEKSEIFDDQFSVERPDGSNFTLKIRSTKLEDSAMYFCATAGGPSSQPQHFGDGTRLSIL.

This clonotype was counted between two and nine times. The chain carries TRBV7-8 and TRBJ1-4, with 7 positions matching TRBD1. The germline gives CDR1 SGHVS, CDR2 FQNEAQ. With V trimmed by 5 bases and J by 5 bases, 11 bases remained unmatched. This CDR3 is built from 16 residues. The CDR3 bases are TGTGCCAGCAGCATCAGGGGGGAGGGGGTCAATGAAAAACTGTTTTTT. Encoded protein: CASSIRGEGVNEKLFF.

This clonotype came up many times. The rearrangement links TRBV7-2 to TRBJ1-5, with D unresolved. This CDR3 spans 15 amino acids. Trimming pared 1 base from V and 2 bases from J, leaving 9 bases between. Looked up from germline, CDR1 is SGHTA and CDR2 is FQGNSA. The chain's CDR3 is CASSLVGNGNQPQHF. The CDR3 nucleotides are TGTGCCAGCAGCTTAGTTGGGAACGGCAATCAGCCCCAGCATTTT.

This clonotype was observed a handful of times. The chain has TRBV20-1 and TRBJ2-7; weak D call: TRBD2 (5 bases). There are 12 residues in the CDR3. V lost 2 bases and J 3 bases, leaving 8 bases between the germline ends. Germline V CDR1 and CDR2: DFQATT, SNEGSKA (reference sequence). The CDR3 is CSARLGLYEQYF. The CDR3 DNA reads as TGCAGTGCTAGACTCGGACTCTACGAGCAGTACTTC.

This clonotype appeared many times. The rearrangement uses TRBV30 and TRBJ1-1; possibly TRBD1 for D (5 bases). This CDR3 region has 12 residues. Trimming stripped 0 bases from V and 4 bases from J, with 6 bases between. CDR1 and CDR2 (germline): GTSNPN, SVGIG (reference sequence). CDR3 nucleotides: TGTGCCTGGAGTGTAGGGACCACTGAAGCTTTCTTT. Translated, it gives CAWSVGTTEAFF.

This clonotype showed up many times. CDR3 sequence reads: CASRAGGANEQFF. CDR3 nucleotides: TGTGCCAGCCGGGCTGGAGGGGCCAATGAGCAGTTCTTC. The V gene is TRBV6-2 or TRBV6-3, the J gene TRBJ2-1; D possibly corresponds to TRBD2 (6 bases). The length of the CDR3 is 13 residues. Trimming shortened V by 8 bases and J by 6 bases, and 14 bases separated the two germline ends. Looked up from germline, CDR1 is MNHEY and CDR2 is SVGEGT.